These T cell receptor beta chains were read from a single sample in a study of T-cell memory formation after mild COVID-19. Each CDR3 protein is one row after TCRdb ran MiXCR on the 5' RACE reads. Of approximately 400,000 distinct CDR3 sequences listed, over 15% were seen once; the top ten hold roughly a fifth. Material for sequencing was PBMCs or a T cell subset sorted from them (not recorded which). All receptors come from a man between 18 and 29 years old who had mild COVID-19 (a few samples of this study predate the infection). Cell type and time point are not known. CDR3s include the opening cysteine and the closing phenylalanine or tryptophan. The D gene is left open where the match is weak. A row's size may be missing; if present it is once, few, many or a size class.

>-|TRBV2|-|TRBJ1-1
CASSDFWKGRSTEAFF
TGTGCCAGCAGTGATTTCTGGAAGGGACGGAGCACTGAAGCTTTCTTT
>-|TRBV7-8|few|TRBJ1-5
CASSAYRVPSNQPQHF
TGTGCCAGCAGCGCGTACAGGGTACCTAGCAATCAGCCCCAGCATTTT
>-|TRBV11-2|-|TRBJ2-2
CASSLTRPGELFF
TGTGCCAGCAGCTTAACCAGGCCCGGGGAGCTGTTTTTT
>-|TRBV11-2|-|TRBJ1-4
CASSRGGNEKLFF
TGTGCCAGCAGCCGGGGGGGTAATGAAAAACTGTTTTTT
>-|TRBV28|-|TRBJ2-5
CASAEGGRKETQYF
TGTGCCTCAGCAGAAGGGGGACGCAAAGAGACCCAGTACTTC
>TRBD1|TRBV6-1|few|TRBJ2-3
CASSVRTGRADTQYF
TGTGCCAGCAGCGTCCGGACAGGGCGGGCAGATACGCAGTATTTT
>-|TRBV20-1|once|TRBJ1-1
CSASPGAQGTEAFF
TGCAGTGCTAGCCCCGGGGCCCAGGGCACTGAAGCTTTCTTT
>TRBD2|TRBV4-3|few|TRBJ2-3
CASSQGGSSTDTQYF
TGCGCCAGCAGCCAGGGGGGGTCGAGCACAGATACGCAGTATTTT
>-|TRBV25-1|many|TRBJ2-5
CASSPSGEETQYF
TGTGCCAGCAGCCCCTCGGGGGAAGAGACCCAGTACTTC
>-|TRBV20-1|few|TRBJ2-1
CSARSPTANEQFF
TGCAGTGCTAGATCCCCGACTGCCAATGAGCAGTTCTTC
>-|TRBV9|many|TRBJ2-1
CASGRGYEQFF
TGTGCCAGCGGTCGGGGTTATGAGCAGTTCTTC
>-|TRBV12-3/TRBV12-4|many|TRBJ1-1
CASSLTGAEAFF
TGTGCCAGCAGTCTAACGGGGGCTGAAGCTTTCTTT
>-|TRBV2|many|TRBJ1-4
CASSEGSSEKLFF
TGTGCCAGCAGTGAGGGCTCTAGCGAAAAACTGTTTTTT
>TRBD1|TRBV12-3/TRBV12-4|-|TRBJ2-1
CATRQGLSYNEQFF
TGTGCCACCCGACAGGGTCTCTCCTACAATGAGCAGTTCTTC
>TRBD2|TRBV5-1|-|TRBJ2-3
CASSFGIAGLPGDTQYF
TGCGCCAGCAGCTTCGGGATAGCGGGATTACCAGGGGATACGCAGTATTTT
>-|TRBV28|-|TRBJ1-1
CASSLGVGPEAFF
TGTGCCAGCAGTTTGGGGGTAGGTCCTGAAGCTTTCTTT
>-|TRBV7-9|few|TRBJ2-3
CASHRGGGPTDTQYF
TGTGCCAGTCATCGTGGGGGGGGGCCCACAGATACGCAGTATTTT
>TRBD1|TRBV7-2|-|TRBJ1-2
CASSSTGPTGVNGYTF
TGTGCCAGCAGCTCAACCGGACCGACAGGGGTAAATGGCTACACCTTC
>-|TRBV5-6|many|TRBJ2-3
CASSLGDRVTDTQYF
TGTGCCAGCAGCTTGGGTGATCGGGTCACAGATACGCAGTATTTT
>-|TRBV12-3/TRBV12-4|-|TRBJ1-3
CASRPQISGNTIYF
TGTGCCAGCAGGCCTCAGATCTCTGGAAACACCATATATTTT
>TRBD2|TRBV20-1|-|TRBJ2-1
CSARDQLAGGFYNEQFF
TGCAGTGCTAGAGATCAACTAGCGGGGGGGTTCTACAATGAGCAGTTCTTC
>-|TRBV3-1|-|TRBJ2-1
CASSPTLSGESYNEQFF
TGTGCCAGCAGCCCAACCTTATCGGGGGAAAGCTACAATGAGCAGTTCTTC
>TRBD1|TRBV6-6|-|TRBJ1-1
CASSLQGGQAFF
TGTGCCAGCAGTCTGCAGGGGGGACAGGCTTTCTTT
>TRBD1|TRBV4-1|-|TRBJ1-6
CASSWTGEINSPLHF
TGCGCCAGCAGCTGGACAGGGGAAATTAATTCACCCCTCCACTTT
>-|TRBV15|-|TRBJ2-3
CATSRDLGYTQYF
TGTGCCACCAGCAGAGATCTGGGATATACGCAGTATTTT
>-|TRBV6-1|many|TRBJ2-5
CASSEANEVQYF
TGTGCCAGCAGTGAAGCTAACGAGGTCCAGTACTTC
>-|TRBV12-3/TRBV12-4|few|TRBJ1-1
CASTWAGTEAFF
TGTGCCAGCACGTGGGCAGGGACTGAAGCTTTCTTT
>-|TRBV19|-|TRBJ2-4
CASSTPVKNIQYF
TGTGCCAGTAGTACCCCGGTCAAAAACATTCAGTACTTC
>-|TRBV20-1|few|TRBJ2-1
CSARDPPSSYNEQFF
TGCAGTGCTAGAGACCCCCCGAGCTCCTACAATGAGCAGTTCTTC
>TRBD1|TRBV20-1|few|TRBJ2-5
CSARIQGLRETQYF
TGCAGTGCACGTATACAGGGGCTCCGGGAGACCCAGTACTTC
>TRBD1|TRBV4-3|few|TRBJ1-1
CASSQGTGSFTEAFF
TGCGCCAGCAGCCAAGGGACAGGGTCTTTCACTGAAGCTTTCTTT
>-|TRBV4-3|-|TRBJ2-2
CASSQGPVDRRTGELFF
TGCGCCAGCAGCCAAGGCCCAGTCGACAGGCGCACCGGGGAGCTGTTTTTT
>-|TRBV4-1|-|TRBJ1-2
CASSLEGVPYGYTF
TGCGCCAGCAGCCTCGAAGGCGTACCTTATGGCTACACCTTC
>TRBD1|TRBV7-6|-|TRBJ1-2
CASSRRTGLYGYTF
TGTGCCAGCAGCCGCCGGACAGGACTCTATGGCTACACCTTC
>-|TRBV4-3|few|TRBJ2-3
CASSRTADTQYF
TGCGCCAGCAGCCGTACCGCAGATACGCAGTATTTT
>-|TRBV20-1|-|TRBJ1-2
CSAIPGYYGYTF
TGCAGTGCTATACCGGGATACTATGGCTACACCTTC
>-|TRBV7-2|few|TRBJ2-7
CASSLGTGPPYEQYF
TGTGCCAGCAGCTTAGGGACGGGGCCCCCCTACGAGCAGTACTTC
>TRBD1|TRBV7-9|-|TRBJ1-1
CASSFGDRGRTEAFF
TGTGCCAGCAGCTTCGGGGACAGGGGGAGAACTGAAGCTTTCTTT
>-|TRBV10-2|-|TRBJ2-3
CASEGGGGDTQYF
TGCGCCAGCGAGGGCGGGGGCGGCGATACGCAGTATTTT
>TRBD2|TRBV7-2|-|TRBJ2-2
CASSLNLGGAGELFF
TGTGCCAGCAGCCTTAACCTGGGAGGGGCCGGGGAGCTGTTTTTT
>TRBD1|TRBV6-5|-|TRBJ2-4
CASSPQGEAKNIQYF
TGTGCCAGCAGCCCCCAGGGGGAGGCCAAAAACATTCAGTACTTC
>TRBD2|TRBV6-2/TRBV6-3|few|TRBJ2-6
CASFRGDSGANVLTF
TGTGCCAGCTTTCGGGGGGACTCTGGGGCCAACGTCCTGACTTTC
>TRBD2|TRBV28|-|TRBJ2-5
CATYYGTAGGETQYF
TGTGCCACGTACTACGGGACCGCGGGGGGGGAGACCCAGTACTTC
>-|TRBV29-1|-|TRBJ1-4
CSVSLGVASEKLFF
TGCAGCGTGAGCCTCGGCGTGGCTAGTGAAAAACTGTTTTTT
>-|TRBV5-1|-|TRBJ2-3
CASSPTPSSTDTQYF
TGCGCCAGCAGCCCAACCCCCTCTAGCACAGATACGCAGTATTTT
>TRBD1|TRBV12-3/TRBV12-4|-|TRBJ1-3
CASSQGVGNTIYF
TGTGCCAGCAGTCAGGGGGTGGGAAACACCATATATTTT
>-|TRBV7-2|many|TRBJ1-5
CASSQRGGMSNQPQHF
TGTGCCAGCAGCCAGAGAGGCGGGATGAGCAATCAGCCCCAGCATTTT
>-|TRBV20-1|few|TRBJ1-2
CSAGGTDNYGYTF
TGCAGTGCTGGGGGGACGGATAACTATGGCTACACCTTC
>-|TRBV5-1|few|TRBJ2-1
CASSLASAANEQFF
TGCGCCAGCAGCTTGGCTAGCGCGGCTAATGAGCAGTTCTTC
>-|TRBV4-1|few|TRBJ2-1
CASSQDQGRYYNEQFF
TGCGCCAGCAGCCAAGATCAGGGCCGATACTACAATGAGCAGTTCTTC
>-|TRBV7-2|-|TRBJ2-5
CASSPRPGREETQYF
TGTGCCAGCAGCCCACGTCCGGGGCGCGAAGAGACCCAGTACTTC
>-|TRBV5-1|few|TRBJ2-3
CASSLGGAGSTDTQYF
TGCGCCAGCAGCCTGGGGGGTGCGGGATCCACAGATACGCAGTATTTT